This TCR beta chain was recorded in a study of Ad26.COV2.S vaccination and SARS-CoV-2 variants. Overall study: Into the muscle, Ad26.COV2.S was dosed once or twice, 56 days apart.

Stated treatment: roughly 18 received Ad26.COV2.S at low or high dose, single or two shots; roughly 5 received placebo; per-sample allocation not given. Day 63 after the first injection of vaccine or placebo was the sampling time. Its platform was an Ad26 vector, and its expressed antigen was Wuhan-strain SARS-CoV-2 spike. Method: immunoSEQ multiplex PCR; TCRdb's copy keeps in-frame clones and lacks some. The sample records more than 400,000 clones, approximately 90% being singletons. From germline, CDR1 is MDHEN and CDR2 SYDVKM. Trimming shortened V by 6 bases and J by 5 bases, and 17 bases separated the two germline ends. CDR3 length equals 15 residues. A few counts support this clone.

The clonotype originates from a person between 18 and 65 years old who received the Ad26.COV2.S COVID-19 vaccine or a placebo. This sample comprised peripheral blood, obtained in a trial of Ad26.COV2.S vaccine versus placebo. The genes are TRBV28 and TRBJ2-1; weak D call: TRBD1 (5 bases). This CDR3 is CASSPWQGRNNEQFF. CDR3 coding DNA: TGTGCCAGCAGCCCCTGGCAGGGTCGGAACAATGAGCAGTTCTTC.